A single sample is the source of the 22 T cell receptor beta chains below, sequenced in a study of radiation and T cells in renal cell carcinoma. Sequenced by immunoSEQ multiplex PCR; TCRdb stores in-frame clones only, minus some. The table shows over 120,000 clones, with 75% to 90% occurring only once. Stated time point: blood 4 weeks post-SBRT, at nephrectomy. The treatment is: 15 Gy SBRT to primary tumor, nephrectomy 4 weeks later. The sequencing here drew on blood, taken from a patient whose treatment included radiotherapy and nephrectomy. These receptors were taken from a woman in her fifties or sixties with renal cell carcinoma.

The chain recombines TRBV19 with TRBJ1-1, with TRBD1 identical over 8 bases. CDR3 length equals 16 residues. CDR1 is LNHDA, CDR2 SQIVND, per germline (reference sequence). V was clipped by 5 bases and J by 1 base; unmatched bases: 9. The chain's CDR3 is CASSPRQGMGNTEAFF. The CDR3 region has the DNA TGTGCCAGTAGTCCGAGACAGGGGATGGGGAACACTGAAGCTTTCTTT.

The chain is built from TRBV21-1 and TRBJ1-5. TRBV21-1 corresponds to a pseudogene. The CDR3 is 15 residues long. CDR3 sequence: CASSPRRPIDQPQHF. CDR3 DNA: TGTGCCAGCAGCCCACGGAGGCCTATCGATCAGCCCCAGCATTTT.

The chain has TRBV7-2 and TRBJ1-5, with D possibly being TRBD1 (6 bases). The CDR3 consists of 18 residues. CDR1 and CDR2 from the germline V gene are SGHTA and FQGNSA. Trimming took off 8 bases at V and 1 base at J, with 24 bases between the two ends. The CDR3 sequence: CASSPRAQVGASNQPQHF. The CDR3, as DNA: TGTGCCAGCTCACCAAGGGCGCAGGTGGGGGCGAGCAATCAGCCCCAGCATTTT.

The rearrangement links TRBV2 to TRBJ2-7; the D is unclear. This CDR3 spans 11 amino acids. Germline assignment: CDR1 SNHLY and CDR2 FYNNEI. V was shortened by 8 bases and J by 3 bases, with 8 bases between the two germline ends. This chain's CDR3 is CASSANYEQYF. The CDR3 DNA follows: TGTGCCAGCTCGGCCAACTACGAGCAGTACTTC.

This chain joins TRBV5-6 and TRBJ1-2; D ambiguous. V lost 0 bases and J 4 bases, leaving 7 bases between the germline ends. The V gene's germline CDR1 is SGHDT and CDR2 YYEEEE. The CDR3 is 13 residues long. CDR3 nucleotides: TGTGCCAGCAGCTTGGACCTGTCCTATGGCTACACCTTC. Protein sequence: CASSLDLSYGYTF. The full variable domain, rest sourced from reference TRBV5-6 and TRBJ1-2, is DAGVTQSPTHLIKTRGQQVTLRCSPKSGHDTVSWYQQALGQGPQFIFQYYEEEERQRGNFPDRFSGHQFPNYSSELNVNALLLGDSALYLCASSLDLSYGYTFGSGTRLTVV.

The gene calls are TRBV5-1 and TRBJ2-3; TRBD1 is a possible D gene (6 bases). V dropped 4 bases and J dropped 2 bases, with 11 bases sitting between them. This CDR3 region has 14 residues. Germline V gives CDR1 SGHRS, CDR2 YFSETQ. The CDR3 here is CASSPTGPTDTQYF. As DNA, the CDR3 is TGCGCCAGCAGCCCTACAGGGCCCACAGATACGCAGTATTTT. The full variable domain, its missing parts supplied by reference TRBV5-1 and TRBJ2-3, is KAGVTQTPRYLIKTRGQQVTLSCSPISGHRSVSWYQQTPGQGLQFLFEYFSETQRNKGNFPGRFSGRQFSNSRSEMNVSTLELGDSALYLCASSPTGPTDTQYFGPGTRLTVL.

The genes are TRBV5-5 and TRBJ2-3; D gene uncertain. This CDR3 comprises 14 residues. Between the trimmed V and J ends, which lost 1 base and 4 bases, there was a span of 10 bases. The germline CDR1 and CDR2 sequences are SGHKS and YYEKEE (reference sequence). CDR3 nucleotide sequence: TGTGCCAGCAGCTTGCAACTTGCAGCAGATACGCAGTATTTT. Protein product: CASSLQLAADTQYF.

This clone was counted once. V is TRBV5-4 and J is TRBJ1-1; 7 bases align to TRBD1. The V gene end was trimmed by 2 bases and the J gene end by 3 bases; junction bases not matched to a gene: 10. The CDR3 is 16 residues long. CDR1 is SGHNT and CDR2 is YYREEE in the germline V gene (reference sequence). CDR3 bases: TGTGCCAGCAGCTTTGACAGGGAGGCGGCGGACACTGAAGCTTTCTTT. The encoded protein is CASSFDREAADTEAFF.

Points on this clone: The sample has other DNA sequences that encode this CDR3 too. V usage is TRBV18 and J usage is TRBJ2-7; 7 bases line up with TRBD1. Germline V CDR1 and CDR2: KGHSH, LQKENI. CDR3 length: 13 residues. V trimming: 1 base; J trimming: 4 bases; junction bases outside the gene matches: 1. The CDR3 nucleotides are TGTGCCAGCTCACCACTCAGGGGGTACGAGCAGTACTTC. The encoded protein is CASSPLRGYEQYF.

CDR3 amino acids: CASSPTGAVTNSPLHF. The CDR3 region has the DNA TGTGCCAGCAGTCCAACAGGGGCTGTTACTAATTCACCCCTCCACTTT. The V call is TRBV9, the J call TRBJ1-6; 7 nucleotides align to TRBD1. The germline gives CDR1 SGDLS, CDR2 YYNGEE. Trimming at V came to 5 bases and at J to 6 bases, leaving 11 bases not matched to a gene. The CDR3 length is 16 residues. Based on the CDR3 plus reference TRBV9 and TRBJ1-6, the full variable domain is DSGVTQTPKHLITATGQRVTLRCSPRSGDLSVYWYQQSLDQGLQFLIQYYNGEERAKGNILERFSAQQFPDLHSELNLSSLELGDSALYFCASSPTGAVTNSPLHFGNGTRLTVT.

The gene calls are TRBV18 and TRBJ2-1, with D unresolved. Per the germline V gene, CDR1 is KGHSH and CDR2 is LQKENI. The germline V and J ends were trimmed by 1 base and 2 bases, with 12 bases remaining between them. This CDR3 comprises 16 residues. CDR3 amino acids: CASSPLRSLPYNEQFF. Written as DNA, the CDR3 is TGTGCCAGCTCACCACTCCGGAGTTTACCCTACAATGAGCAGTTCTTC.

This CDR3 reads CASSAGTTSTDTQYF. The DNA of the CDR3 is TGTGCCAGCAGTGCCGGGACTACGAGCACAGATACGCAGTATTTT. The rearrangement uses TRBV9 and TRBJ2-3, with 7 positions matching TRBD2. The CDR3 totals 15 residues. The trim removed 5 bases at V and 0 bases at J, leaving 6 bases unmatched. Germline V gene sequence: CDR1 SGDLS, CDR2 YYNGEE.

This clone occurred once. J is TRBJ2-7 and V is TRBV6-1, with TRBD2 identical over 8 bases. The germline V gene encodes CDR1 MNHNS and CDR2 SASEGT. The CDR3 spans 15 residues. Trimming removed 4 bases from V and 4 bases from J; junction bases left unmatched: 9. CDR3 nucleotide sequence: TGTGCCAGCAGTGGTAGTAGCGGGACGGATTACGAGCAGTACTTC. Translated, it gives CASSGSSGTDYEQYF.

The V call is TRBV9, the J call TRBJ2-7, with a possible D match to TRBD2 (5 bases). Per germline, CDR1 SGDLS and CDR2 YYNGEE. The CDR3 is 14 residues long. V was cut by 0 bases and J by 6 bases, with 13 bases left in between. CDR3 protein: CASSVATRAGEQYF. In DNA form, the CDR3 reads TGTGCCAGCAGCGTAGCTACGAGGGCGGGCGAGCAGTACTTC.

The V call is TRBV9, the J call TRBJ2-5, with 9 bases fitting TRBD1. Trimming removed 3 bases from V and 3 bases from J; junction bases left unmatched: 3. Looked up from germline, CDR1 is SGDLS and CDR2 is YYNGEE. The CDR3 contains 14 residues. The CDR3 loop is CASSGGQGEETQYF. In nucleotides, the CDR3 is TGTGCCAGCAGCGGGGGACAGGGCGAAGAGACCCAGTACTTC.

V usage is TRBV10-3 and J usage is TRBJ2-1; 10 positions match TRBD1. V lost 6 bases to trimming and J lost 4 bases; unmatched junction nucleotides: 6. Germline V gene data show CDR1 as ENHRY and CDR2 as SYGVKD. The CDR3 is 15 amino acids. Here the CDR3 reads CAIRSGTGAYNEQFF. The CDR3 DNA is TGTGCCATCAGATCCGGGACAGGGGCATACAATGAGCAGTTCTTC.

V and J are TRBV5-1 and TRBJ2-2; D remains ambiguous. The germline V and J ends were trimmed by 0 bases and 4 bases, with 10 bases remaining between them. This CDR3 is 15 amino acids long. CDR1 and CDR2 from the germline V gene are SGHRS and YFSETQ. CDR3 DNA: TGCGCCAGCAGCTTGGTTACGGGCCCCACCGGGGAGCTGTTTTTT. Its protein product is CASSLVTGPTGELFF.

The chain has TRBV7-2 and TRBJ1-4, with D perhaps matching TRBD1 (5 bases). This CDR3 is built from 14 residues. The germline V and J ends were trimmed by 4 bases and 7 bases, with 13 bases remaining between them. Germline V gene lookup returns CDR1 SGHTA and CDR2 FQGNSA. The CDR3 reads CASSSGTRGEKLFF. As DNA, the CDR3 is TGTGCCAGCAGCTCAGGGACCCGAGGTGAAAAACTGTTTTTT.

The J gene is TRBJ2-2, the V gene TRBV10-1; D is perhaps TRBD1 or TRBD2 (5 bases each). Trimming pared 2 bases from V and 12 bases from J, leaving 7 bases between. CDR3 size: 11 residues. Germline V gene data show CDR1 as WNHNN and CDR2 as SYGVQD (reference sequence). CDR3 protein: CASSERGQLFF. DNA of the CDR3: TGCGCCAGCAGTGAGAGGGGACAGCTGTTTTTT.

The V and J genes are TRBV5-1 and TRBJ2-7; D gene unclear. The germline gives CDR1 SGHRS, CDR2 YFSETQ. The CDR3 extends over 15 amino acids. Trimming took off 4 bases at V and 8 bases at J, with 22 bases between the two ends. CDR3 nucleotide sequence: TGCGCCAGCAGCCTCAATGGGCCGTACAACGAACAGCAGTACTTC. It encodes CASSLNGPYNEQQYF.

This clone was seen a few times. This chain joins TRBV9 and TRBJ1-2; D is perhaps TRBD1 (5 bases). Germline CDR1 is SGDLS and CDR2 is YYNGEE. CDR3 length: 15 residues. Trimming took 4 bases from V and 1 from J, leaving 14 bases between them. The CDR3 DNA reads as TGTGCCAGCAGCCTTCAATGGGGCGGTAACTATGGCTACACCTTC. Protein: CASSLQWGGNYGYTF.

V and J are TRBV4-2 and TRBJ2-3; no reliable D call. The germline V and J ends were trimmed by 0 bases and 1 base, with 5 bases remaining between them. The CDR3 sequence is 14 residues long. Germline V gene data show CDR1 as LGHNA and CDR2 as YNFKEQ. CDR3 bases: TGTGCCAGCAGCCAAGAACGCCGCACAGATACGCAGTATTTT. Amino acid sequence: CASSQERRTDTQYF.